The next 14 T cell receptor beta chains were all read from a single sample in a study of T cell responses to AZD1222 COVID-19 vaccine. Sequencing used immunoSEQ multiplex PCR; TCRdb keeps in-frame clones, though not all of them. Among approximately 160,000 clones listed, about 90% were seen once. The source was peripheral blood, collected on day 0 of AZD1222 vaccination. The receptors were sampled from an adult in good health.

V is TRBV6-5 and J is TRBJ1-1; possibly TRBD1 for D (6 bases). The V gene's germline CDR1 is MNHEY and CDR2 SVGAGI. Trimming left V 0 bases short and J 1 base short, with 9 bases between. The CDR3 length is 15 residues. The CDR3 spells CASSYSGAPNTEAFF. CDR3 in DNA: TGTGCCAGCAGTTACTCGGGGGCCCCGAACACTGAAGCTTTCTTT.

The chain combines TRBV4-3 with TRBJ2-2; the match to TRBD1 covers 9 bases. This CDR3 has 18 residues. Germline V lookup: CDR1 LGHNA, CDR2 YSLEER. V lost 0 bases to trimming and J lost 5 bases; unmatched junction nucleotides: 10. CDR3: CASSQDLRRGQGTGELFF. Written as DNA, the CDR3 is TGCGCCAGCAGCCAAGATCTTAGGAGGGGACAGGGAACCGGGGAGCTGTTTTTT.

The chain joins TRBV11-2 to TRBJ1-6; no clear D. Germline V gene data show CDR1 as SGHAT and CDR2 as FQNNGV. V lost 5 bases and J 7 bases, leaving 21 bases between the germline ends. CDR3 length equals 17 residues. The CDR3 DNA reads as TGTGCCAGCAGCCGCAACGGGGTCCGGATTCTAAATTCACCCCTCCACTTT. Residues: CASSRNGVRILNSPLHF.

The V gene is TRBV5-8, the J gene TRBJ2-1; tentative D call: TRBD2 (6 bases). Germline values: CDR1 SGHTS, CDR2 YDEGEE. Trimming shortened V by 4 bases and J by 2 bases, and 19 bases separated the two germline ends. The CDR3 runs to 17 residues. This CDR3 reads CASSQSPLALPYNEQFF. The CDR3 bases are TGTGCCAGCAGCCAGAGCCCCCTAGCGCTCCCCTACAATGAGCAGTTCTTC. Complete variable domain (other parts from reference TRBV5-8 and TRBJ2-1): EAGVTQSPTHLIKTRGQQATLRCSPISGHTSVYWYQQALGLGLQFLLWYDEGEERNRGNFPPRFSGRQFPNYSSELNVNALELEDSALYLCASSQSPLALPYNEQFFGPGTRLTVL.

A remark on this clone: A far larger clone is a single base away, which makes a read error likely. Within the sample, other DNA sequences also encode this same CDR3. The chain is built from TRBV3-1 (or the pseudogene TRBV3-2) and TRBJ2-7; TRBD2 aligns across 12 bases. Germline V gives CDR1 LGHDT, CDR2 YNNKEL (reference sequence). The CDR3 has 17 residues. The ends lost 1 base at V and 6 bases at J; junction bases unmatched: 10. The CDR3 loop reads CASSQGLAGGDAGEQYF. In DNA, the CDR3 is TGTGCCAGCAGCCAAGGCCTAGCGGGGGGGGACGCCGGCGAGCAGTACTTC.

The rearrangement joins TRBV7-2 to TRBJ1-4, with D possibly being TRBD1 (5 bases). V dropped 5 bases and J dropped 8 bases, with 18 bases sitting between them. This CDR3 spans 15 amino acids. Germline loops: CDR1 SGHTA, CDR2 FQGNSA. For the CDR3, the DNA is TGTGCCAGCAGCCCATCCGGGACTCCGGCGGAAAAACTGTTTTTT. Protein sequence: CASSPSGTPAEKLFF.

This clone was observed once. V usage is TRBV27 and J usage is TRBJ2-7; D remains ambiguous. With 4 bases removed from V and 2 bases from J, the gap between germline ends came to 9 bases. This CDR3 comprises 13 residues. Germline CDR1 and CDR2: MNHEY and SMNVEV (reference sequence). This CDR3 reads CASSSGSTYEQYF. In nucleotides, the CDR3 is TGTGCCAGCAGTTCCGGGTCGACCTACGAGCAGTACTTC.

The chain carries TRBV7-3 and TRBJ2-3; TRBD2 matches 7 bases. CDR1 and CDR2 (germline): SGHTA, FQGTGA. The CDR3 extends over 15 amino acids. Trimming removed 5 bases from V and 6 bases from J; junction bases left unmatched: 11. CDR3 sequence (DNA): TGTGCCAGCAGCCTCGGCCCGGGAGGTCTCGATACGCAGTATTTT. This codes for CASSLGPGGLDTQYF.

The chain couples TRBV6-2 or TRBV6-3 to TRBJ1-1; possibly TRBD1 for D (5 bases). The CDR3 is made up of 14 amino acids. Germline-derived CDR1 and CDR2 are MNHEY and SVGEGT. V was pared by 4 bases and J by 2 bases, with 11 bases between. CDR3 amino acids: CASSFQGGNTEAFF. CDR3 nucleotide sequence: TGTGCCAGCAGTTTTCAGGGTGGAAACACTGAAGCTTTCTTT.

This chain joins TRBV5-5 and TRBJ2-3; 8 bases align to TRBD1. This CDR3 contains 15 residues. The V and J ends lost 3 bases and 6 bases, in that order; junction bases with no gene match: 9. The V gene's germline CDR1 is SGHKS and CDR2 YYEKEE (reference sequence). The CDR3 sequence is CASSWGGTGVDTQYF. The CDR3 nucleotides read TGTGCCAGCAGCTGGGGCGGGACAGGAGTGGATACGCAGTATTTT.

The chain couples TRBV19 to TRBJ2-7; 16 bases are shared with TRBD2. Trimming removed 9 bases from V and 5 bases from J; junction bases left unmatched: 10. This CDR3 region has 16 residues. Germline-derived CDR1 and CDR2 are LNHDA and SQIVND (reference sequence). This chain's CDR3 is CASRPGLAGGIHEQYF. CDR3 coding DNA: TGTGCCAGCCGGCCGGGACTAGCGGGAGGGATCCACGAGCAGTACTTC.

CDR3 DNA: TGTGCCAGTAGTACCGGGTGGGGTAGCAATCAGCCCCAGCATTTT. It specifies CASSTGWGSNQPQHF. The chain employs TRBV19 and TRBJ1-5; D remains ambiguous. V was pared by 4 bases and J by 0 bases, with 10 bases between. The CDR3 is made up of 15 amino acids. The V gene's germline CDR1 is LNHDA and CDR2 SQIVND (reference sequence).

In nucleotides, the CDR3 is TGTGCCAGCAGCCAAGATGCACTAGCGGAGAACACCGGGGAGCTGTTTTTT. Amino acid sequence: CASSQDALAENTGELFF. The chain links TRBV4-2 to TRBJ2-2; 8 bases align to TRBD2. The germline V gene has CDR1 LGHNA and CDR2 YNFKEQ. The CDR3 consists of 17 residues. The trim removed 0 bases at V and 1 base at J, leaving 4 bases unmatched.

V gene TRBV12-2 combines with J gene TRBJ1-5; the table's D gene call, TRBD1, was not cross checked with the DNA. TRBV12-2 corresponds to a pseudogene. CDR3 length: 19 amino acids. Written as DNA, the CDR3 is TGTGCAACCCGCCTAAGGGCCACAGGGGGCTTTGGACCCAATCAGCCCCAGCATTTT. This translates into CATRLRATGGFGPNQPQHF.